The 18 T cell receptor beta chains below all came from one sample that was sequenced in a study of T-cell reconstitution after alpha-beta-depleted transplantation in children. Unique molecular identifiers were built into the TCRbeta library. TCRdb itself ran the PCR reads through MiXCR, one entry per CDR3 protein. The sample includes about 110,000 distinct CDR3 sequences, 5% to 7% of them seen just once. The material was PBMCs, mostly from graft donor cells, obtained 360 days after TCRalphabeta/CD19-depleted stem cell transplant. The receptors here all came from a male patient under 10 years old who had a stem cell transplant for acute lymphoblastic leukemia, so the T cells may come from the graft donor.

This clonotype was observed a few times. This chain uses TRBV6-2 or TRBV6-3 with TRBJ2-7; TRBD1 aligns across 7 bases. Germline CDR1 MNHEY, CDR2 SVGEGT. The CDR3 spans 16 residues. With 2 bases clipped from V and 1 base from J, the junction kept 8 bases outside the gene matches. CDR3 nucleotides: TGTGCCAGCAGTTACACCCGGACAGGCGGGTCCTACGAGCAGTACTTC. It specifies CASSYTRTGGSYEQYF.

This clonotype was seen a handful of times. This chain links TRBV9 with TRBJ2-3; 11 bases fit TRBD2. The CDR3 is made up of 16 amino acids. Germline-derived CDR1 and CDR2 are SGDLS and YYNGEE. With 2 bases clipped from V and 4 bases from J, the junction kept 6 bases outside the gene matches. The CDR3 region is CASSVMLAGGADTQYF. DNA of the CDR3: TGTGCCAGCAGCGTGATGCTAGCGGGGGGCGCAGATACGCAGTATTTT.

Ten or more counts support this clonotype. The V call is TRBV7-9, the J call TRBJ2-5; D is undetermined. CDR1 SEHNR and CDR2 FQNEAQ come from the germline V gene (reference sequence). V lost 1 base, J lost 0 bases, and 3 bases lay in between. There are 13 residues in the CDR3. The CDR3 reads CASSLVYQETQYF. In nucleotides, the CDR3 is TGTGCCAGCAGCTTAGTGTACCAAGAGACCCAGTACTTC.

This clonotype was found a few times. The gene calls are TRBV10-3 and TRBJ1-5, with D unresolved. CDR3 length equals 14 residues. Germline V lookup: CDR1 ENHRY, CDR2 SYGVKD. Trimming removed 2 bases from V and 4 bases from J, with 9 bases in between. As DNA, the CDR3 is TGTGCCATCAGTGAGGCGAGGGATAATCAGCCCCAGCATTTT. Translating it yields CAISEARDNQPQHF.

There are a few counts of this clonotype. CDR3 sequence reads: CASGTSWNPEAFF. The DNA of the CDR3 is TGTGCTAGTGGAACCTCTTGGAATCCGGAAGCTTTCTTT. This rearrangement joins TRBV12-5 to TRBJ1-1, with D unresolved. The V and J ends lost 6 bases and 8 bases respectively, with 16 bases between them. Germline assignment: CDR1 LGHNT and CDR2 FRNRAP. The CDR3 length is 13 residues.

With respect to this clonotype: A much larger clone differs by one base, so this may be a read error. The genes are TRBV2 and TRBJ1-3; D may be TRBD1 (6 bases). CDR1 is SNHLY and CDR2 is FYNNEI in the germline V gene. The CDR3 covers 17 residues. The CDR3: CTSSFLIRGPSGNTIYF. As DNA, the CDR3 is TGTACCAGCAGTTTTTTAATCCGGGGGCCCTCTGGAAACACCATATATTTT.

This clonotype was found many times. This chain uses TRBV28 with TRBJ2-1, with D possibly called TRBD1 or TRBD2 (6 bases each). The V and J ends lost 8 bases and 4 bases respectively, with 21 bases between them. This CDR3 region has 16 residues. The V gene's germline CDR1 is MDHEN and CDR2 SYDVKM. The CDR3 DNA is TGTGCCAGCGGACGTCCGGAGAGGGGGGTTTACAATGAGCAGTTCTTC. This sequence encodes CASGRPERGVYNEQFF.

Many counts were recorded for this clonotype. The J gene is TRBJ2-7, the V gene TRBV12-3 or TRBV12-4, with D perhaps TRBD2 (6 bases). This CDR3 region has 14 residues. V lost 5 bases to trimming and J lost 2 bases, with 13 bases between them. CDR3 residues: CASSTHGGPYEQYF. The CDR3 nucleotides read TGTGCCAGCAGTACACATGGAGGGCCCTACGAGCAGTACTTC.

This clonotype was seen repeatedly, ten times or more. The chain uses TRBV7-8 and TRBJ2-7; the D is unclear. CDR1 and CDR2 from the germline V gene are SGHVS and FQNEAQ. The CDR3 totals 12 residues. V was shortened by 1 base and J by 2 bases, with 3 bases between the two germline ends. Here the CDR3 DNA reads TGTGCCAGCAGCTTAGGCGCCTACGAGCAGTACTTC. Its protein product is CASSLGAYEQYF.

This clonotype occurred many times. The rearrangement joins TRBV5-1 to TRBJ1-2; tentative D call: TRBD1 (5 bases). With 0 bases removed from V and 4 bases from J, the gap between germline ends came to 10 bases. CDR3 length: 14 amino acids. Per the germline V gene, CDR1 is SGHRS and CDR2 is YFSETQ. CDR3 nucleotides: TGCGCCAGCAGCTTGGATTTGACAGTCTATGGCTACACCTTC. It translates to CASSLDLTVYGYTF. The whole variable domain, remainder taken from reference TRBV5-1 and TRBJ1-2, is KAGVTQTPRYLIKTRGQQVTLSCSPISGHRSVSWYQQTPGQGLQFLFEYFSETQRNKGNFPGRFSGRQFSNSRSEMNVSTLELGDSALYLCASSLDLTVYGYTFGSGTRLTVV.

Turning to this clonotype: This may stem from a read error, because a much larger clone lies one nucleotide away. The CDR3 protein is CASSEGLAVIYEQYF. The DNA of the CDR3 is TGTGCCAGCAGCGAAGGACTAGCGGTCATTTACGAGCAGTACTTC. The chain joins TRBV7-2 to TRBJ2-7, with TRBD2 matching over 10 bases. The junction had 8 bases not matched to a gene; V was cut back by 5 bases and J by 4 bases. The CDR3 length is 15 residues. Germline CDR1 reads SGHTA; CDR2 reads FQGNSA.

This clonotype was detected a few times. The chain links TRBV6-5 to TRBJ1-6; tentative D call: TRBD1 (6 bases). The CDR3 covers 15 residues. Germline CDR1 and CDR2: MNHEY and SVGAGI. V gave up 0 bases and J gave up 6 bases, with 9 bases separating them. CDR3 in amino acids: CASSYSYRANSPLHF. CDR3 bases: TGTGCCAGCAGTTACTCTTACAGGGCTAATTCACCCCTCCACTTT.

V and J are TRBV19 and TRBJ2-7; D unclear. The V and J ends lost 4 bases and 0 bases respectively, with 13 bases between them. The CDR3 sequence is 15 residues long. Germline assignment: CDR1 LNHDA and CDR2 SQIVND (reference sequence). CDR3 sequence: CASSKWATRSYEQYF. The CDR3 nucleotides are TGTGCCAGTAGTAAGTGGGCGACCCGCTCCTACGAGCAGTACTTC. Complete variable domain (other parts from reference TRBV19 and TRBJ2-7): DGGITQSPKYLFRKEGQNVTLSCEQNLNHDAMYWYRQDPGQGLRLIYYSQIVNDFQKGDIAEGYSVSREKKESFPLTVTSAQKNPTAFYLCASSKWATRSYEQYFGPGTRLTVT.

This clonotype has ten or more counts. The genes are TRBV27 and TRBJ2-2; 9 bases are shared with TRBD1. This CDR3 is 16 amino acids long. Germline CDR1 is MNHEY and CDR2 is SMNVEV (reference sequence). The J segment lost 1 base and the V segment lost 5 bases, leaving 5 bases of the junction unmatched. CDR3 coding DNA: TGTGCCAGCAGTCCCGGGACAGGGTGGAACACCGGGGAGCTGTTTTTT. It codes for CASSPGTGWNTGELFF.

CDR3 residues: CASTLPRTSGSSYEQYF. The CDR3 nucleotides read TGTGCCAGCACTCTCCCCCGAACTAGCGGCAGCTCCTACGAGCAGTACTTC. The V and J genes are TRBV6-8 and TRBJ2-7; TRBD2 matches 8 bases. The V segment lost 7 bases and the J segment 0 bases; nucleotides outside the gene matches: 14. The germline V gene encodes CDR1 MNHGY and CDR2 SAAAGT. The CDR3 length is 17 residues.

This clonotype was observed a handful of times. The rearrangement links TRBV15 to TRBJ1-4; 10 bases align to TRBD1. Trimming cost V 5 bases and J 2 bases; bases outside gene matches: 8. In germline, CDR1 is LNHNV, CDR2 YYDKDF (reference sequence). The CDR3 runs to 17 residues. CDR3 bases: TGTGCCACCAGCGCCCGGACAGGGGGGAAGACTAATGAAAAACTGTTTTTT. It translates to CATSARTGGKTNEKLFF. Full variable domain (remainder filled in from reference TRBV15 and TRBJ1-4): DAMVIQNPRYQVTQFGKPVTLSCSQTLNHNVMYWYQQKSSQAPKLLFHYYDKDFNNEADTPDNFQSRRPNTSFCFLDIRSPGLGDTAMYLCATSARTGGKTNEKLFFGSGTQLSVL.

This clonotype appeared many times. The chain links TRBV7-2 to TRBJ2-1; TRBD1 is a possible D gene (6 bases). CDR1 and CDR2 (germline): SGHTA, FQGNSA. The CDR3 covers 14 residues. V was clipped by 4 bases and J by 15 bases, with 22 bases between them. The CDR3 DNA follows: TGTGCCAGCAGCTCCTCCATAAGGGGGAGCGGATCGTTCTTC. Protein sequence: CASSSSIRGSGSFF.

The gene calls are TRBV19 and TRBJ2-1; D not certain. Per germline, CDR1 LNHDA and CDR2 SQIVND (reference sequence). The CDR3 is 15 amino acids. Trimming cost V 6 bases and J 0 bases, with 12 bases left between them. Written as DNA, the CDR3 is TGTGCCAGTAGGATTAGCCGAAGCTCCTACAATGAGCAGTTCTTC. Translating it yields CASRISRSSYNEQFF.